The present entry profiles one TCR beta chain with its context. This record comes from a study of blood T cell repertoires in COVID-19. The age range of participants was about 18 to 89 years, with residence in roughly 25 US areas. The CDR3 extends over 11 amino acids. The trim removed 3 bases at V and 8 bases at J, leaving 3 bases unmatched. Germline V gene lookup returns CDR1 DFQATT and CDR2 SNEGSKA (reference sequence). Assay used: immunoSEQ multiplex PCR; TCRdb lists only in-frame clones, some missing. The sample shows more than 110,000 clones, approximately 88% of them seen only once. Source material: PBMCs or T cells enriched from blood (not recorded which). The chain combines TRBV20-1 with TRBJ1-2, with 7 bases matching TRBD1. The TCR sequence derives from a man aged 40-50 years with acute COVID-19. The CDR3 spells CSASRGPGYTF. The CDR3 region has the DNA TGCAGTGCTAGTAGGGGGCCCGGCTACACCTTC.